This T cell receptor (beta chain) originates from a study of PD-L1 blockade in urothelial cancer. Study in general: Patients commenced atezolizumab in the mid-2010s, and it was given at 1,200 mg intravenously every 3 weeks.

The time point was: peripheral blood 6 weeks after treatment start. Synthetic TCR analog templates were spiked into all PCRs individually. Assay: immunoSEQ multiplex PCR; the TCRdb copy retains only in-frame clones and omits some. The table includes tens of thousands of clones, around 90% detected once. The sequence was obtained from a woman of 80 years or more with urothelial cancer. The input for sequencing was PBMCs, taken around atezolizumab (anti-PD-L1) treatment.

The DNA for the CDR3 is TGTGCCAGCAGTTTAGCCGGGTTCGGGCAGTACTTC. It translates to CASSLAGFGQYF. The rearrangement joins TRBV28 to TRBJ2-7; D not certain. From germline, CDR1 is MDHEN and CDR2 SYDVKM. This CDR3 spans 12 amino acids. V lost 2 bases and J 9 bases, leaving 11 bases between the germline ends.